A selection of T cell receptor beta chains follows, all from one sample in a study of blood T cell repertoires in COVID-19. Generated by immunoSEQ multiplex PCR, the TCRdb table keeps only in-frame clones and is missing some. This repertoire shows 450,000 or so clones, about 90% found once; its top ten account for 0.8% to 0.9%. Material for sequencing was peripheral blood. These receptors all come from a man between 18 and 29 years old with COVID-19, enrolled during active disease. Both conserved end residues are part of each CDR3. Fields, in order: J gene, clone size, D gene, V gene, CDR3 protein, CDR3 DNA. A D gene is named only where the DNA matches it firmly. The size field is filled for only some rows; it gives once, few, many or a size class.

>TRBJ2-1|-|TRBD1|TRBV27
CASSRQGSYNEQFF
TGTGCCAGCAGTAGACAGGGCTCCTACAATGAGCAGTTCTTC
>TRBJ1-3|-|TRBD1|TRBV6-5
CASRDRHSSGNTIYF
TGTGCCAGCCGGGACAGACATTCCTCTGGAAACACCATATATTTT
>TRBJ2-1|few|TRBD1|TRBV27
CASSLGTAFNEQFF
TGTGCCAGCAGTCTCGGGACAGCTTTTAATGAGCAGTTCTTC
>TRBJ1-2|-|-|TRBV10-3
CAISEGQFNYGYTF
TGTGCCATCAGTGAGGGACAGTTTAACTATGGCTACACCTTC
>TRBJ1-2|-|TRBD1|TRBV5-1
CASSLDGQGASDYGYTF
TGCGCCAGCAGCTTGGACGGACAGGGGGCGTCAGACTATGGCTACACCTTC
>TRBJ2-6|-|TRBD1|TRBV10-2
CASSAIPGQGMSGANVLTF
TGCGCCAGCAGCGCCATCCCGGGACAGGGAATGTCTGGGGCCAACGTCCTGACTTTC
>TRBJ1-5|-|TRBD1|TRBV13
CASSATGQGGKYQPQHF
TGTGCCAGCAGCGCTACGGGACAGGGAGGAAAGTACCAGCCCCAGCATTTT
>TRBJ2-3|-|-|TRBV7-9
CASSSGVASVDTQYF
TGTGCCAGCAGCTCGGGGGTGGCTAGCGTTGATACGCAGTATTTT
>TRBJ2-2|-|TRBD2|TRBV7-6
CASSFKRLAETGELFF
TGTGCCAGCAGCTTCAAAAGACTAGCCGAGACCGGGGAGCTGTTTTTT
>TRBJ2-3|-|-|TRBV5-1
CASSLAIKVAASTDTQYF
TGCGCCAGCAGCTTGGCCATCAAGGTAGCGGCTAGCACAGATACGCAGTATTTT
>TRBJ2-5|-|TRBD2|TRBV27
CASRSSGASGETQYF
TGTGCCAGTAGGTCGAGCGGGGCCTCCGGGGAGACCCAGTACTTC
>TRBJ1-3|-|-|TRBV6-5
CASSSGGGNTIYF
TGTGCCAGCAGCTCGGGGGGAGGAAACACCATATATTTT
>TRBJ2-1|-|TRBD1|TRBV10-2
CASSPGTGFNEQFF
TGCGCCAGCAGCCCCGGGACAGGGTTCAATGAGCAGTTCTTC
>TRBJ1-3|-|-|TRBV4-1
CASSQDMQATYSGNTIYF
TGCGCCAGCAGCCAAGATATGCAGGCTACATACTCTGGAAACACCATATATTTT
>TRBJ1-2|-|TRBD1|TRBV25-1
CASSDENRGYGGYTF
TGTGCCAGCAGTGATGAAAACAGGGGGTATGGAGGCTACACCTTC
>TRBJ1-1|-|-|TRBV6-5
CASISNTEAFF
TGTGCCAGCATCTCCAACACTGAAGCTTTCTTT
>TRBJ2-1|few|-|TRBV6-6
CASSYGGIYNEQFF
TGTGCCAGCAGTTACGGCGGTATTTACAATGAGCAGTTCTTC
>TRBJ2-4|-|-|TRBV10-3
CAISGWGGGLKNIQYF
TGTGCCATCAGTGGATGGGGAGGGGGACTCAAAAACATTCAGTACTTC
>TRBJ2-2|-|-|TRBV2
CASRLTDTGELFF
TGTGCCAGCAGATTGACAGACACCGGGGAGCTGTTTTTT
>TRBJ1-4|-|TRBD1|TRBV4-1
CASSQVPGGEGEKLFF
TGCGCCAGCAGCCAAGTTCCAGGGGGCGAGGGTGAAAAACTGTTTTTT
>TRBJ2-1|-|TRBD2|TRBV11-3
CASSLIAGGLNEQFF
TGTGCCAGCAGCTTAATAGCGGGAGGCCTCAATGAGCAGTTCTTC
>TRBJ2-1|-|TRBD2|TRBV5-6
CASSFGGVPYNEQFF
TGTGCCAGCAGCTTCGGGGGGGTCCCCTACAATGAGCAGTTCTTC
>TRBJ2-5|-|-|TRBV20-1
CSATGEETQYF
TGCAGTGCTACAGGGGAAGAGACCCAGTACTTC
>TRBJ2-3|once|-|TRBV24-1
CATSARTDTQYF
TGTGCCACCAGTGCTCGGACAGATACGCAGTATTTT
>TRBJ2-5|-|TRBD2|TRBV7-9
CASSSRGGGPQETQYF
TGTGCCAGCAGCTCCAGGGGCGGGGGGCCCCAAGAGACCCAGTACTTC
>TRBJ1-5|-|TRBD1|TRBV19
CASSAGGQNQPQHF
TGTGCCAGTAGCGCAGGGGGACAGAATCAGCCCCAGCATTTT
>TRBJ2-7|-|TRBD2|TRBV6-5
CASSSSTSGSGEQYF
TGTGCCAGCAGTTCGTCGACTAGCGGGAGTGGCGAGCAGTACTTC
>TRBJ2-3|-|-|TRBV13
CASSSSGEAQYF
TGTGCCAGCAGCTCGTCAGGGGAAGCGCAGTATTTT
>TRBJ2-2|-|-|TRBV5-1
CASSLAGGRDVGELFF
TGCGCCAGCAGCTTGGCCGGGGGGCGCGATGTCGGGGAGCTGTTTTTT
>TRBJ1-1|-|-|TRBV5-1
CASSRGGSTEAFF
TGCGCCAGCAGCCGCGGGGGTAGCACTGAAGCTTTCTTT
>TRBJ1-5|few|-|TRBV2
CASSGAGGNQPQHF
TGTGCCAGCAGTGGGGCGGGGGGCAATCAGCCCCAGCATTTT
>TRBJ2-7|-|TRBD2|TRBV19
CASSPTSGEYEQYF
TGTGCCAGTAGTCCGACTAGCGGGGAATACGAGCAGTACTTC
>TRBJ1-6|many|-|TRBV12-5
CASGLGEGSNSPLHF
TGTGCTAGTGGTTTGGGGGAGGGGAGTAATTCACCCCTCCACTTT
>TRBJ2-4|-|-|TRBV21-1
CASSKDTFLRRRNIQYF
TGTGCCAGCAGCAAAGATACCTTCCTACGGCGGAGGAACATTCAGTACTTC
>TRBJ1-3|-|-|TRBV19
CASSYSGNTIYF
TGTGCCAGTAGTTACTCTGGAAACACCATATATTTT
>TRBJ1-1|-|-|TRBV6-4
CASSGGPNTEAFF
TGTGCCAGCAGCGGGGGACCGAACACTGAAGCTTTCTTT
>TRBJ1-4|-|-|TRBV6-5
CASSYSTGSNEKLFF
TGTGCCAGCAGTTACTCGACAGGAAGCAATGAAAAACTGTTTTTT
>TRBJ1-5|few|-|TRBV18
CASSRTGNSNQPQHF
TGTGCCAGCTCACGGACGGGGAATAGCAATCAGCCCCAGCATTTT
>TRBJ1-5|-|-|TRBV19
CASSTRGGGKNQPQHF
TGTGCCAGTAGTACCCGAGGCGGGGGGAAGAATCAGCCCCAGCATTTT
>TRBJ2-5|-|-|TRBV6-4
CASNQGRQETQYF
TGTGCCAGCAACCAGGGGCGCCAAGAGACCCAGTACTTC
>TRBJ2-3|-|-|TRBV14
CASSQPPSDTQYF
TGTGCCAGCAGCCAACCCCCTAGCGATACGCAGTATTTT
>TRBJ1-2|-|-|TRBV2
CASTPELSYGYTF
TGTGCCAGCACGCCGGAGCTTTCCTATGGCTACACCTTC
>TRBJ1-6|-|-|TRBV29-1
CSVSQGNSPLHF
TGCAGCGTTTCACAGGGTAATTCACCCCTCCACTTT
>TRBJ1-6|many|-|TRBV29-1
CSVEGRRKRGNSPLHF
TGCAGCGTTGAAGGGAGACGGAAAAGGGGGAATTCACCCCTCCACTTT
>TRBJ1-5|-|TRBD1|TRBV7-8
CASSFSGTGGNQPQHF
TGTGCCAGCAGCTTTTCCGGGACAGGGGGAAATCAGCCCCAGCATTTT
>TRBJ2-5|-|TRBD2|TRBV19
CASSGTSGLQETQYF
TGTGCCAGTAGCGGGACTAGCGGGTTACAAGAGACCCAGTACTTC
>TRBJ2-7|-|TRBD2|TRBV29-1
CSVDGSGSGRPDEQYF
TGCAGCGTTGATGGGTCGGGTAGCGGGAGGCCCGACGAGCAGTACTTC
>TRBJ2-7|once|TRBD1|TRBV3-1/TRBV3-2
CASVRWTGLTYEQYF
TGTGCCAGCGTCCGTTGGACAGGTCTTACCTACGAGCAGTACTTC
>TRBJ2-7|-|TRBD2|TRBV3-1/TRBV3-2
CASSHLLAGALKGHEQYF
TGTGCCAGCAGCCACCTACTAGCGGGGGCCCTCAAAGGCCACGAGCAGTACTTC
>TRBJ2-3|-|-|TRBV10-1
CASSAQTGTTDTQYF
TGCGCCAGCAGTGCCCAGACAGGTACCACAGATACGCAGTATTTT
>TRBJ1-1|-|-|TRBV25-1
CASSAQRGTFADTEAFF
TGTGCCAGCAGTGCTCAAAGGGGAACCTTCGCGGACACTGAAGCTTTCTTT